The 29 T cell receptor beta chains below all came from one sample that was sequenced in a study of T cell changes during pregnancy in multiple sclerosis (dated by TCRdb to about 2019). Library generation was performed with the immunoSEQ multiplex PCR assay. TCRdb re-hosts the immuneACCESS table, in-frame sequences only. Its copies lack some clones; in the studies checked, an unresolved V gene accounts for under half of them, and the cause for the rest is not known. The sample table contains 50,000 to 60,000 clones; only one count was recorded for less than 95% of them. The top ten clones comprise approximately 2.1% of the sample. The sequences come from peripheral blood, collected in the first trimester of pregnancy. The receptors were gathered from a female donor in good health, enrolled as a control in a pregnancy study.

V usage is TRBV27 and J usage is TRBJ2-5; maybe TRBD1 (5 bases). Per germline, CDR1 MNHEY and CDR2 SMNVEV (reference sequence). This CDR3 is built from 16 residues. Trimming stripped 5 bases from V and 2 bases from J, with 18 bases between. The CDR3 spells CASSSGPDRKQETQYF. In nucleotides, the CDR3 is TGTGCCAGCAGTAGTGGCCCCGACAGAAAACAAGAGACCCAGTACTTC.

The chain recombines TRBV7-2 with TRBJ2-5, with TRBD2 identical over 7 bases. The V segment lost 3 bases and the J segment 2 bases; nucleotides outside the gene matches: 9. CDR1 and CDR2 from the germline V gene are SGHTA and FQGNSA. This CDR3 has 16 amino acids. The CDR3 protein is CASSLAASGGQETQYF. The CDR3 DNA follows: TGTGCCAGCAGCTTGGCGGCTAGCGGAGGGCAAGAGACCCAGTACTTC. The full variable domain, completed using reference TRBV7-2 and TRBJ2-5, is GAGVSQSPSNKVTEKGKDVELRCDPISGHTALYWYRQSLGQGLEFLIYFQGNSAPDKSGLPSDRFSAERTGGSVSTLTIQRTQQEDSAVYLCASSLAASGGQETQYFGPGTRLLVL.

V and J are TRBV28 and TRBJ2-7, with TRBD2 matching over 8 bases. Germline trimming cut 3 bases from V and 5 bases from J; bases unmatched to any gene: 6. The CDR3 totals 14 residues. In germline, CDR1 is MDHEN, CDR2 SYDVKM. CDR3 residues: CASSLISGNHEQYF. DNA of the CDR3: TGTGCCAGCAGTTTGATTAGCGGGAACCACGAGCAGTACTTC.

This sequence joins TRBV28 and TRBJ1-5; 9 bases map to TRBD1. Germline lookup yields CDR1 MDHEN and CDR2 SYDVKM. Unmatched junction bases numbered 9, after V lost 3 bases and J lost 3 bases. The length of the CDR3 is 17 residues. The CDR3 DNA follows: TGTGCCAGCAGTTTTAGGGGCGGGACAGGGATCAATCAGCCCCAGCATTTT. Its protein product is CASSFRGGTGINQPQHF.

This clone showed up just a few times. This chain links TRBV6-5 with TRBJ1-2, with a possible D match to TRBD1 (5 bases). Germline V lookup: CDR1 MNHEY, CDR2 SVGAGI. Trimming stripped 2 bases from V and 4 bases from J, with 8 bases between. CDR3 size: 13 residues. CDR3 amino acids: CASSYGGVYGYTF. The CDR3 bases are TGTGCCAGCAGTTACGGAGGGGTCTATGGCTACACCTTC.

This chain's CDR3 is CATSRDQVETQYF. Here the CDR3 DNA reads TGTGCCACCAGCAGAGATCAGGTAGAGACCCAGTACTTC. V is TRBV15 and J is TRBJ2-5; D gene ambiguous. The CDR3 contains 13 residues. V was trimmed by 0 bases and J by 4 bases, leaving 6 bases between them. CDR1 is LNHNV and CDR2 is YYDKDF in the germline V gene (reference sequence).

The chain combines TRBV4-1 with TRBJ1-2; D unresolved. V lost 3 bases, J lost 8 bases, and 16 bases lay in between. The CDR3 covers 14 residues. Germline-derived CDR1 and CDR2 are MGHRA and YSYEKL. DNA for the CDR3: TGCGCCAGCAGCCAGAGTTATGCGATTCGCGGCTACACCTTC. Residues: CASSQSYAIRGYTF.

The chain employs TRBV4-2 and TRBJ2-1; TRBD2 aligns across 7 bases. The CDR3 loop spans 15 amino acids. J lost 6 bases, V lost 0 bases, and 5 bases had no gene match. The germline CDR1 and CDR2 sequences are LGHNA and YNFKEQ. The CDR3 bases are TGTGCCAGCAGCCAAGAAAGGGGAGGGGTCAATGAGCAGTTCTTC. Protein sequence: CASSQERGGVNEQFF.

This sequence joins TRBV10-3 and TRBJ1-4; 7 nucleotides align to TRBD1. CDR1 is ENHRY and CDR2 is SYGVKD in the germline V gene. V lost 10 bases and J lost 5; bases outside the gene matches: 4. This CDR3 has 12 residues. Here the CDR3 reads CATWDRNEKLFF. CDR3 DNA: TGTGCCACCTGGGACAGAAATGAAAAACTGTTTTTT.

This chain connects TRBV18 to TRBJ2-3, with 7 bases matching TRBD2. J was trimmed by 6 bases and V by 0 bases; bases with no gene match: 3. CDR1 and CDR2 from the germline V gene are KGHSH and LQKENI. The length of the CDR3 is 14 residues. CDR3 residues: CASSPPGEGDTQYF. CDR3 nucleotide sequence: TGTGCCAGCTCACCACCCGGGGAGGGCGATACGCAGTATTTT.

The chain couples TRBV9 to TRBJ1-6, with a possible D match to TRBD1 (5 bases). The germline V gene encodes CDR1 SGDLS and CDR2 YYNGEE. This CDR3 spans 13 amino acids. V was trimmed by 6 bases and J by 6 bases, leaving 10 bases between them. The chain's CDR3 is CASNSDSNSPLHF. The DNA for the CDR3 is TGTGCCAGCAATTCAGACAGTAATTCACCCCTCCACTTT.

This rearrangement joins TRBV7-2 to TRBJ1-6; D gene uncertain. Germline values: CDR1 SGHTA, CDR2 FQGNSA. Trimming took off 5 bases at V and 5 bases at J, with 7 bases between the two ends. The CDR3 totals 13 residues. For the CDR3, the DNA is TGTGCCAGCAGCCCAGGAAATAATTCACCCCTCCACTTT. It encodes CASSPGNNSPLHF.

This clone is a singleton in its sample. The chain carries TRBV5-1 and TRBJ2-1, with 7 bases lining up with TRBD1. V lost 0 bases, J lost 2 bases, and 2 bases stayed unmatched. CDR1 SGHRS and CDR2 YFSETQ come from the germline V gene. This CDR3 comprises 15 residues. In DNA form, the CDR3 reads TGCGCCAGCAGCTTGGAGACAGGGACCTACAATGAGCAGTTCTTC. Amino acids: CASSLETGTYNEQFF.

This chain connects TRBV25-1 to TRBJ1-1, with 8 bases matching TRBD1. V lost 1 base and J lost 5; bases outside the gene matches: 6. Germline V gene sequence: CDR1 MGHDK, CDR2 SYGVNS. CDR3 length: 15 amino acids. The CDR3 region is CASSELTGGETEAFF. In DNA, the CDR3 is TGTGCCAGCAGTGAATTAACAGGGGGGGAAACTGAAGCTTTCTTT.

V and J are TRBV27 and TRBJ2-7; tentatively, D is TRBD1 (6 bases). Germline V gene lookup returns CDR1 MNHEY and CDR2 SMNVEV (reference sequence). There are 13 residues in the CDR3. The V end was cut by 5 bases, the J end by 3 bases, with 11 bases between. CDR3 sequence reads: CASSETGFYEQYF. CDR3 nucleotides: TGTGCCAGCAGTGAAACAGGGTTCTACGAGCAGTACTTC.

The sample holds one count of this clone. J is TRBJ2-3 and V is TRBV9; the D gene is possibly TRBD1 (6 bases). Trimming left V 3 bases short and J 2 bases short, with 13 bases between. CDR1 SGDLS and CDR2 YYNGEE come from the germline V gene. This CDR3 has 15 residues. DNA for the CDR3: TGTGCCAGCAGCGGAGGGGACACGATCACAGATACGCAGTATTTT. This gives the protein CASSGGDTITDTQYF.

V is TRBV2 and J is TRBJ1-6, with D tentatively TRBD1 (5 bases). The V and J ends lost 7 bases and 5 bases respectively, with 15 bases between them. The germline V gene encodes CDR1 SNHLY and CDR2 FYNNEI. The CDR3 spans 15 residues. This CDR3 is CASISGTFDNSPLHF. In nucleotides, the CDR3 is TGTGCCAGCATCAGCGGGACGTTTGATAATTCACCCCTCCACTTT.

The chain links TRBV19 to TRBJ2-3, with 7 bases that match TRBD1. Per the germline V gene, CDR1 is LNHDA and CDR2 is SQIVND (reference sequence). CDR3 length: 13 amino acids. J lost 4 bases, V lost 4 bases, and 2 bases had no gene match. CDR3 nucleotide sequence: TGTGCCAGTAGTACCGGACAGGCAGATACGCAGTATTTT. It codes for CASSTGQADTQYF.

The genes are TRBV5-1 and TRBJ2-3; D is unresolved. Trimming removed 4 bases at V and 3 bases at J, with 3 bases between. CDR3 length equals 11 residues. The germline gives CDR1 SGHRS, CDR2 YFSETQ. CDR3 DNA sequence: TGCGCCAGCAGCGAGACAGATACGCAGTATTTT. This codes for CASSETDTQYF.

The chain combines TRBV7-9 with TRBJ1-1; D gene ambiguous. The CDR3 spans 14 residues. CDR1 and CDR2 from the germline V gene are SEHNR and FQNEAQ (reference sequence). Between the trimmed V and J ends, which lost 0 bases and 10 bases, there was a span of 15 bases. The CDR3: CASSLAAVFRGAFF. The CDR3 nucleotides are TGTGCCAGCAGCTTAGCCGCCGTTTTCCGGGGAGCTTTCTTT.

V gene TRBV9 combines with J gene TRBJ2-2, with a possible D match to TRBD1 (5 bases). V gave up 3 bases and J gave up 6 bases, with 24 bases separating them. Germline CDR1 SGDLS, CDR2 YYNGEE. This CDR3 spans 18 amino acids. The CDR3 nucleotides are TGTGCCAGCAGCGCAAGGGGATTGAGGACCCGCAAGTCCGGGGAGCTGTTTTTT. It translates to CASSARGLRTRKSGELFF.

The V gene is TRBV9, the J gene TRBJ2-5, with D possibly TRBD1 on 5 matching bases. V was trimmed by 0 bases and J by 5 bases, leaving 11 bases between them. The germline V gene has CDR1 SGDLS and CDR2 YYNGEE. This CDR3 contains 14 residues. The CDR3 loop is CASSVASWGETQYF. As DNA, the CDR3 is TGTGCCAGCAGCGTAGCTTCTTGGGGCGAGACCCAGTACTTC.

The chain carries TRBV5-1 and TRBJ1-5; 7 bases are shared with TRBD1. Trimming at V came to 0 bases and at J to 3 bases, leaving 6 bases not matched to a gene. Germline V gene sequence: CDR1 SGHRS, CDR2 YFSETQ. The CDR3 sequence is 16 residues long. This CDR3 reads CASSLGQGGHNQPQHF. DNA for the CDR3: TGCGCCAGCAGCTTGGGACAGGGTGGGCACAATCAGCCCCAGCATTTT.

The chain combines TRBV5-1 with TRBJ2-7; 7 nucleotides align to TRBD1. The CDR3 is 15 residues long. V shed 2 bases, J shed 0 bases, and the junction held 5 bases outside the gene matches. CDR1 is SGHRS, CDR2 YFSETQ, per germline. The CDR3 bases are TGCGCCAGCAGCTTCGGGACAGCAAGCTCCTACGAGCAGTACTTC. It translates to CASSFGTASSYEQYF.

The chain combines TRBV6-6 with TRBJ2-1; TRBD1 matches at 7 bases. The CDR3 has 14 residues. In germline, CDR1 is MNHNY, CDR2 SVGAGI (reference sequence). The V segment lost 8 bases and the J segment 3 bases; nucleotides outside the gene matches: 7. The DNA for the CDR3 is TGTGCCAGCTACCAGGGGGTTAACTACAATGAGCAGTTCTTC. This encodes CASYQGVNYNEQFF.

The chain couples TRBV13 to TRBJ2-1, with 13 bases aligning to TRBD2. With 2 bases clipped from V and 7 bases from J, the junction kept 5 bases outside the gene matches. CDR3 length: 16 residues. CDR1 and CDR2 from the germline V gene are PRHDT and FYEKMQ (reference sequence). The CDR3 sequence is CASSLTSGRARNEQFF. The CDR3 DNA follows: TGTGCCAGCAGCTTAACTAGCGGGAGGGCCCGGAATGAGCAGTTCTTC. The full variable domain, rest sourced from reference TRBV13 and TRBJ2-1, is AAGVIQSPRHLIKEKRETATLKCYPIPRHDTVYWYQQGPGQDPQFLISFYEKMQSDKGSIPDRFSAQQFSDYHSELNMSSLELGDSALYFCASSLTSGRARNEQFFGPGTRLTVL.

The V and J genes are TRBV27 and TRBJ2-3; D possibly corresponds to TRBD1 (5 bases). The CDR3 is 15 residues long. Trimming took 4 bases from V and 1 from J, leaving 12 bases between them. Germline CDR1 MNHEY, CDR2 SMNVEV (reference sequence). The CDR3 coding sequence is TGTGCCAGCAGTTCGCGACAGCACCGCACAGATACGCAGTATTTT. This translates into CASSSRQHRTDTQYF.

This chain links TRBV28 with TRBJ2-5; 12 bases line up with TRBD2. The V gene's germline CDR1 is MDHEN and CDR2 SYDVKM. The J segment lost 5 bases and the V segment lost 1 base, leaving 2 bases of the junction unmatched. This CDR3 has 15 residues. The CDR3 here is CASSLLTSGGETQYF. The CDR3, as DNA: TGTGCCAGCAGTTTATTGACTAGCGGGGGTGAGACCCAGTACTTC.

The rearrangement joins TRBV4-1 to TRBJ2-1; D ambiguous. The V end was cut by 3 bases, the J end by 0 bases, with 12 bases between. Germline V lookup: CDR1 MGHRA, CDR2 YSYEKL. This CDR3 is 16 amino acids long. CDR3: CASSHLTTGSYNEQFF. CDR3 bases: TGCGCCAGCAGCCATCTGACAACCGGCTCCTACAATGAGCAGTTCTTC.